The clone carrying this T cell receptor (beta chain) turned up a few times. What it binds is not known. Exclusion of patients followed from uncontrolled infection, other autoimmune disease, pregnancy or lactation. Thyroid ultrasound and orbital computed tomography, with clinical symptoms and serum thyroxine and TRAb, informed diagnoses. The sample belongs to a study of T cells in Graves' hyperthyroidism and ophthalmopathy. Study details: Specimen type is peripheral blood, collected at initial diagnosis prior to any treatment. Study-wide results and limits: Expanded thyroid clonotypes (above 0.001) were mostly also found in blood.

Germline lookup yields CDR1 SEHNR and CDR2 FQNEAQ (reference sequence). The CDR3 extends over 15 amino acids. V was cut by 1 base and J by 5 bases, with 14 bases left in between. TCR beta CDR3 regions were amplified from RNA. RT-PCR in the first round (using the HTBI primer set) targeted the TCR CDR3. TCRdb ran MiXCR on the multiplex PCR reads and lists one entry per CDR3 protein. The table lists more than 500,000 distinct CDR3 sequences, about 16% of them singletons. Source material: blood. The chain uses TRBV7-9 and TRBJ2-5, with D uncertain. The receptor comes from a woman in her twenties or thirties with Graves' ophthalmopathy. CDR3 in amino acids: CASSLGSHDGETQYF. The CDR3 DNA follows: TGTGCCAGCAGCTTAGGGTCACACGACGGGGAGACCCAGTACTTC.